The 10 T cell receptor beta chains presented below share a single source sample, sequenced in a study of blood T cell repertoires in COVID-19. Only in-frame clones appear in the TCRdb table, and some are missing; sequencing was by immunoSEQ multiplex PCR. The sample includes over 35,000 clones, approximately 83% of them seen just once. The sequencing input was peripheral blood. Source of these receptors: a woman aged 80 or older with COVID-19, enrolled during active disease.

This clone was picked up a small number of times. The gene calls are TRBV28 and TRBJ1-3, with 9 bases matching TRBD1. CDR1 is MDHEN and CDR2 is SYDVKM in the germline V gene. Trimming removed 6 bases from V and 5 bases from J; junction bases left unmatched: 11. The CDR3 is 16 residues long. The CDR3 DNA reads as TGTGCCAGCAGCCTGGACAGGGGAGACCCCAGAAACACCATATATTTT. Protein sequence: CASSLDRGDPRNTIYF. Filled out from reference TRBV28 and TRBJ1-3, the complete variable domain reads DVKVTQSSRYLVKRTGEKVFLECVQDMDHENMFWYRQDPGLGLRLIYFSYDVKMKEKGDIPEGYSVSREKKERFSLILESASTNQTSMYLCASSLDRGDPRNTIYFGEGSWLTVV.

The genes are TRBV2 and TRBJ2-5; 11 bases are shared with TRBD2. The CDR3 totals 12 residues. Germline V gives CDR1 SNHLY, CDR2 FYNNEI. Trimming at V came to 5 bases and at J to 9 bases, leaving 2 bases not matched to a gene. CDR3 nucleotide sequence: TGTGCCAGCAGTTTAGCGGGGGGGTCCCAGTACTTC. Residues: CASSLAGGSQYF.

This clone was observed once. The CDR3 loop reads CATKRGVSETQYF. Written as DNA, the CDR3 is TGTGCCACCAAACGGGGGGTTTCGGAGACCCAGTACTTC. The chain employs TRBV2 and TRBJ2-5; 7 bases line up with TRBD2. CDR1 is SNHLY and CDR2 is FYNNEI in the germline V gene. The CDR3 contains 13 residues. Losses at the gene ends were 10 bases for V and 5 bases for J; bases not matched to a gene: 10.

This chain uses TRBV18 with TRBJ2-3; D is uncertain. Trimming removed 6 bases from V and 0 bases from J, with 7 bases in between. CDR3 length: 13 amino acids. CDR1 is KGHSH and CDR2 is LQKENI in the germline V gene. The CDR3 protein is CASSSSSTDTQYF. The CDR3 DNA sequence: TGTGCCAGCTCGAGTTCTAGCACAGATACGCAGTATTTT.

This clone was seen just once. The gene calls are TRBV6-5 and TRBJ2-3; TRBD2 matches 7 bases. The CDR3 is 13 residues long. The V segment lost 8 bases and the J segment 1 base; nucleotides outside the gene matches: 3. CDR1 and CDR2 from the germline V gene are MNHEY and SVGAGI. CDR3 residues: CASLGGGTDTQYF. The CDR3 DNA reads TGTGCCAGCTTGGGAGGGGGCACAGATACGCAGTATTTT.

This clone has a single count. This sequence joins TRBV9 and TRBJ2-5, with 8 bases identical to TRBD2. Trimming removed 3 bases from V and 5 bases from J; junction bases left unmatched: 6. Looked up from germline, CDR1 is SGDLS and CDR2 is YYNGEE. The CDR3 is made up of 14 amino acids. Here the CDR3 DNA reads TGTGCCAGCAGCGCCCGGGGGGGCTGGGAGACCCAGTACTTC. It specifies CASSARGGWETQYF.

Here the CDR3 DNA reads TGTGCCAGCAGCTTAGGGGGGACAGGGGCCCGATATAGCAATCAGCCCCAGCATTTT. Residues: CASSLGGTGARYSNQPQHF. This sequence joins TRBV11-2 and TRBJ1-5; 10 bases are a match to TRBD1. In germline, CDR1 is SGHAT, CDR2 FQNNGV. The CDR3 totals 19 residues. Trimming cost V 1 base and J 0 bases; bases outside gene matches: 9.

CDR3 bases: TGTGCCAGCAGCCCGGACAGGGTGAGCACCTTC. It is translated as CASSPDRVSTF. This rearrangement joins TRBV7-9 to TRBJ1-2; 8 bases line up with TRBD1. Germline assignment: CDR1 SEHNR and CDR2 FQNEAQ (reference sequence). The CDR3 is made up of 11 amino acids. With 5 bases clipped from V and 13 bases from J, the junction kept 6 bases outside the gene matches. The complete variable domain, with remaining parts taken from reference TRBV7-9 and TRBJ1-2, reads DTGVSQNPRHKITKRGQNVTFRCDPISEHNRLYWYRQTLGQGPEFLTYFQNEAQLEKSRLLSDRFSAERPKGSFSTLEIQRTEQGDSAMYLCASSPDRVSTFGSGTRLTVV.

This clone was observed once. The CDR3 is CASSFKRGPGDTQYF. CDR3 DNA: TGTGCCAGCAGCTTCAAGCGGGGGCCCGGAGATACGCAGTATTTT. The chain couples TRBV5-4 to TRBJ2-3, with TRBD2 matching 8 bases. The V gene's germline CDR1 is SGHNT and CDR2 YYREEE (reference sequence). The CDR3 consists of 15 residues. V lost 2 bases to trimming and J lost 5 bases; unmatched junction nucleotides: 7.

In its sample, this clone was seen once. The chain carries TRBV7-2 and TRBJ2-3, with TRBD2 matching 9 bases. The CDR3 has 18 residues. CDR1 and CDR2 from the germline V gene are SGHTA and FQGNSA. J lost 3 bases, V lost 2 bases, and 12 bases had no gene match. For the CDR3, the DNA is TGTGCCAGCAGCTTAATGTCATCCGGCGGGAGGGAGACAGATACGCAGTATTTT. It encodes CASSLMSSGGRETDTQYF.